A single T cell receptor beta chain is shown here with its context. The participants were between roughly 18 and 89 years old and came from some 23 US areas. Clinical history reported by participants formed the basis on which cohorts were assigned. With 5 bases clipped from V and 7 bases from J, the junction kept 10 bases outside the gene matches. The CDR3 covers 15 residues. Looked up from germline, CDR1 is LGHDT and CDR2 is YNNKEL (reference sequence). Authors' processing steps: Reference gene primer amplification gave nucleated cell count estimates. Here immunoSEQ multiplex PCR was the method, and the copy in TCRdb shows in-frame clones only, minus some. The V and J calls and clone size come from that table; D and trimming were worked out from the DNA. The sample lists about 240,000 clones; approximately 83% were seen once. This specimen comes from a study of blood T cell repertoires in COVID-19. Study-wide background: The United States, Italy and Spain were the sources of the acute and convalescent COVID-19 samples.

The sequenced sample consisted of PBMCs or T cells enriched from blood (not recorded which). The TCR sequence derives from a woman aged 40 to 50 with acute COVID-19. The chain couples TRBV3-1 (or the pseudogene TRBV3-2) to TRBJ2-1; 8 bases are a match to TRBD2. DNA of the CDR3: TGTGCCAGCAGCTGGCGAGCGGGAGATCGGAATGAGCAGTTCTTC. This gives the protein CASSWRAGDRNEQFF.